These 24 T cell receptor beta chains came from one sample sequenced in a study of vaccination effects on CD4 cells after COVID-19. Isolation of CD4+ T cells took place after 10 days of culture. Subjects were given two BNT162b2 or mRNA-1273 vaccine doses. Their recognized antigens are unknown. The repertoire was sequenced with immunoSEQ multiplex PCR; TCRdb's copy has only in-frame clones and lacks some. The table has tens of thousands of clones, approximately 73% seen once. This specimen consisted of CD4+ T cells from PBMCs cultured without peptide, obtained after COVID-19 vaccination. The receptors were gathered from a human donor who received a COVID-19 vaccine.

The chain employs TRBV5-6 and TRBJ1-2, with TRBD1 matching 7 bases. Looked up from germline, CDR1 is SGHDT and CDR2 is YYEEEE. The ends lost 3 bases at V and 6 bases at J; junction bases unmatched: 8. The CDR3 has 14 residues. Written as DNA, the CDR3 is TGTGCCAGCAGCTCCGACAGACAGGGCCATGGCTACACCTTC. Its protein product is CASSSDRQGHGYTF.

The chain recombines TRBV2 with TRBJ2-7; D might be TRBD1 or TRBD2, each matching 5 bases. The CDR3 extends over 13 amino acids. The ends were cut back, 6 bases at V and 2 bases at J, with 11 bases in the middle. Looked up from germline, CDR1 is SNHLY and CDR2 is FYNNEI. CDR3 coding DNA: TGTGCCAGCAGCAGGGACCTTGCCTACGAGCAGTACGTC. Protein: CASSRDLAYEQYV.

The chain has TRBV5-5 and TRBJ1-5; TRBD1 matches at 7 bases. J gave up 5 bases and V 4 bases, and 9 bases lay outside the gene matches. The CDR3 is made up of 15 amino acids. Germline V gives CDR1 SGHKS, CDR2 YYEKEE (reference sequence). The DNA of the CDR3 is TGTGCCAGCAGCAGACTAGGGACAGCCGATCAGCCCCAGCATTTT. This codes for CASSRLGTADQPQHF.

The genes are TRBV7-2 and TRBJ1-5; D gene unclear. Trimming shortened V by 2 bases and J by 4 bases, and 9 bases separated the two germline ends. Germline V gene sequence: CDR1 SGHTA, CDR2 FQGNSA. This CDR3 has 14 residues. The CDR3 here is CASSLNGPNQPQHF. The DNA for the CDR3 is TGTGCCAGCAGCTTAAATGGGCCAAATCAGCCCCAGCATTTT.

The chain carries TRBV24-1 and TRBJ1-1; tentatively, D is TRBD1 (5 bases). The germline V and J ends were trimmed by 7 bases and 6 bases, with 29 bases remaining between them. Germline V gives CDR1 KGHDR, CDR2 SFDVKD. This CDR3 contains 18 residues. CDR3 loop: CATRFPGAGGLRFPEAFF. The CDR3, as DNA: TGTGCCACCAGATTCCCCGGGGCAGGCGGCTTAAGGTTCCCTGAAGCTTTCTTT.

The J gene is TRBJ2-7, the V gene TRBV6-5, with 7 bases fitting TRBD1. Per germline, CDR1 MNHEY and CDR2 SVGAGI. CDR3 length: 11 amino acids. The trim removed 9 bases at V and 9 bases at J, leaving 8 bases unmatched. The CDR3 sequence is CASRDSVGQYV. The CDR3, as DNA: TGTGCCAGTCGGGACAGCGTGGGGCAGTACGTC.

The gene calls are TRBV7-3 and TRBJ1-1; TRBD1 is a possible D gene (5 bases). V was shortened by 5 bases and J by 1 base, with 20 bases between the two germline ends. The CDR3 runs 17 residues. The germline gives CDR1 SGHTA, CDR2 FQGTGA. CDR3 region: CASSPEGRGRGNTEAFF. As DNA, the CDR3 is TGTGCCAGCAGCCCAGAGGGGCGGGGGAGGGGGAACACTGAAGCTTTCTTT.

V usage is TRBV5-5 and J usage is TRBJ2-7; no firm D call. The germline CDR1 and CDR2 sequences are SGHKS and YYEKEE (reference sequence). Between the trimmed V and J ends, which lost 0 bases and 4 bases, there was a span of 8 bases. The CDR3 sequence is 13 residues long. The CDR3 DNA sequence: TGTGCCAGCAGCTTGGCTCTGGGGTACGAGCAGTACGTC. It specifies CASSLALGYEQYV.

This chain uses TRBV9 with TRBJ2-1; possibly TRBD1 for D (5 bases). CDR3 length equals 16 residues. Looked up from germline, CDR1 is SGDLS and CDR2 is YYNGEE. V shed 4 bases and J shed 0 bases, with 14 bases lying between them. CDR3 sequence reads: CASSLSRTHSYNEQFF. As DNA, the CDR3 is TGTGCCAGCAGCCTCTCCCGGACACACTCCTACAATGAGCAGTTCTTC.

This sequence joins TRBV6-4 and TRBJ1-2; 9 bases map to TRBD1. This CDR3 contains 15 residues. Looked up from germline, CDR1 is MRHNA and CDR2 is SNTAGT. The junction had 11 bases not matched to a gene; V was cut back by 5 bases and J by 7 bases. The CDR3 coding sequence is TGTGCCAGCAGTAATCTAAGGACAGGGGAAGCTGGCTACACCTTC. Protein sequence: CASSNLRTGEAGYTF.

The chain joins TRBV27 to TRBJ2-7, with 10 bases lining up with TRBD1. In germline, CDR1 is MNHEY, CDR2 SMNVEV (reference sequence). V was pared by 7 bases and J by 5 bases, with 11 bases of the junction left unmatched. This CDR3 has 15 amino acids. CDR3 nucleotide sequence: TGTGCCAGCATAAGTTCGGACAGGGGGTCCCACGAGCAGTACGTC. Encoded protein: CASISSDRGSHEQYV.

The V gene is TRBV4-2, the J gene TRBJ2-6; weak D call: TRBD2 (5 bases). The length of the CDR3 is 15 residues. From germline, CDR1 is LGHNA and CDR2 YNFKEQ. Deletions cut 1 base from V and 2 bases from J, with 6 bases between. CDR3 sequence (DNA): TGTGCCAGCAGCCAAGGAGGGCCTGGGGCCAACGTCCTGACTTTC. The encoded protein is CASSQGGPGANVLTF.

The chain carries TRBV6-5 and TRBJ2-1, with TRBD1 matching 9 bases. CDR1 is MNHEY and CDR2 is SVGAGI in the germline V gene. CDR3 length equals 15 residues. With 6 bases clipped from V and 5 bases from J, the junction kept 8 bases outside the gene matches. The CDR3 loop is CASRRDRALNNEQFF. CDR3 bases: TGTGCCAGCAGAAGGGACAGGGCCCTCAACAATGAGCAGTTCTTC.

The chain employs TRBV9 and TRBJ1-2; 7 bases are shared with TRBD1. Germline-derived CDR1 and CDR2 are SGDLS and YYNGEE. With V trimmed by 3 bases and J by 2 bases, 7 bases remained unmatched. This CDR3 contains 15 residues. CDR3 amino acids: CASSARQGRNYGYTF. Written as DNA, the CDR3 is TGTGCCAGCAGCGCCCGACAGGGAAGAAACTATGGCTACACCTTC.

The chain links TRBV24-1 to TRBJ2-5, with D tentatively TRBD1 or TRBD2 (6 bases each). Germline assignment: CDR1 KGHDR and CDR2 SFDVKD. This CDR3 is 14 amino acids long. With 4 bases removed from V and 4 bases from J, the gap between germline ends came to 12 bases. The CDR3 DNA follows: TGTGCCACCAGTGAGCCGGGGGCCAGAGAGACCCAGTACTTC. Amino acid sequence: CATSEPGARETQYF.

V and J are TRBV9 and TRBJ2-1; TRBD2 agrees at 9 bases. The V and J ends lost 2 bases and 9 bases, in that order; junction bases with no gene match: 15. Germline CDR1 reads SGDLS; CDR2 reads YYNGEE. This CDR3 is built from 17 residues. The CDR3 protein is CASSVGGGAGRGGEQFF. The CDR3, as DNA: TGTGCCAGCAGCGTGGGCGGGGGGGCCGGCCGGGGCGGTGAGCAGTTCTTC.

The genes are TRBV7-6 and TRBJ1-2; unclear D gene. The germline gives CDR1 SGHVS, CDR2 FNYEAQ. V shed 1 base and J shed 8 bases, with 11 bases lying between them. The CDR3 runs 13 residues. CDR3 DNA: TGTGCCAGCAGCTTAGACGGCAGGCAAGGCTACACCTTC. The encoded protein is CASSLDGRQGYTF.

A note on this clone: Other DNA variants within this sample encode the same CDR3. The chain uses TRBV5-4 and TRBJ1-1; 8 nucleotides align to TRBD1. Germline CDR1 is SGHNT and CDR2 is YYREEE (reference sequence). CDR3 length: 14 residues. With 0 bases clipped from V and 2 bases from J, the junction kept 0 bases outside the gene matches. CDR3 nucleotides: TGTGCCAGCAGCTTGGCAGGGGGCAACACTGAAGCTTTCTTT. It yields the protein CASSLAGGNTEAFF.

This clone was detected only a few times. V usage is TRBV18 and J usage is TRBJ1-2; maybe TRBD1 (6 bases). Germline loops: CDR1 KGHSH, CDR2 LQKENI. There are 16 residues in the CDR3. The V end lost 5 bases, the J end lost 0 bases, and 16 bases lay between the germline ends. The CDR3 DNA sequence: TGTGCCAGCTCATCCTCTTTGGGGGGCACTAACTATGGCTACACCTTC. Translated, it gives CASSSSLGGTNYGYTF.

This chain connects TRBV5-1 to TRBJ2-5, with 7 bases lining up with TRBD1. V lost 3 bases and J lost 8; bases outside the gene matches: 7. The germline V gene encodes CDR1 SGHRS and CDR2 YFSETQ. The CDR3 sequence is 13 residues long. The CDR3 bases are TGCGCCAGCAGCTCAGGACAGGAATTTACCCAGTACTTC. Protein product: CASSSGQEFTQYF.

The chain joins TRBV12-3 or TRBV12-4 to TRBJ2-7, with D perhaps assigned TRBD1 or TRBD2 (6 bases each). Trimming took off 5 bases at V and 6 bases at J, with 11 bases between the two ends. CDR3 length: 12 amino acids. The CDR3 spells CASSVQGGEQYV. The CDR3 DNA reads as TGTGCCAGCAGTGTACAGGGAGGCGAGCAGTACGTC.

The chain has TRBV11-3 and TRBJ2-5, with 11 bases matching TRBD2. The CDR3 contains 16 residues. The V and J ends lost 5 bases and 2 bases, in that order; junction bases with no gene match: 7. Germline values: CDR1 SGHNT, CDR2 YENEEA. CDR3 bases: TGTGCCAGCAGCCGGGGGACTAGCGGATATCAAGAGACCCAGTACTTC. It encodes CASSRGTSGYQETQYF. The full variable domain, completed using reference TRBV11-3 and TRBJ2-5, is EAGVVQSPRYKIIEKKQPVAFWCNPISGHNTLYWYLQNLGQGPELLIRYENEEAVDDSQLPKDRFSAERLKGVDSTLKIQPAELGDSAVYLCASSRGTSGYQETQYFGPGTRLLVL.

The genes are TRBV6-5 and TRBJ2-5; D possibly corresponds to TRBD2 (5 bases). The germline V and J ends were trimmed by 7 bases and 9 bases, with 18 bases remaining between them. Germline CDR1 is MNHEY and CDR2 is SVGAGI. The CDR3 consists of 13 residues. As DNA, the CDR3 is TGTGCCAGCACCAAGGCATATGGGAGACCCCAGTACTTC. This codes for CASTKAYGRPQYF.

The V gene is TRBV6-5, the J gene TRBJ1-1; unclear D gene. Trimming left V 2 bases short and J 2 bases short, with 6 bases between. Germline lookup yields CDR1 MNHEY and CDR2 SVGAGI. This CDR3 spans 13 amino acids. The CDR3 nucleotides are TGTGCCAGCAGTTACCAGTTCAACACTGAAGCTTTCTTT. Protein product: CASSYQFNTEAFF.